This TCR beta chain was identified in a study of memory CD4+ T cells and cytomegalovirus serostatus. Here immunoSEQ multiplex PCR was the method, and the copy in TCRdb shows in-frame clones only, minus some. There are tens of thousands of clones in the sample; about three quarters occur only once, and more than 2.5% lies in the top ten. The sort gate was single viable CD3+CD4+CD8-CD45RO+ cells for memory CD4+ T cells. The receptor comes from an adult in good health and CMV-seropositive. The source material was memory CD4+ T cells from blood.

The CDR3 DNA reads TGTGCCAGTAGTGCCCTAGCGGGGGGCCAGGGGGAGCAGTTCTTC. Encoded protein: CASSALAGGQGEQFF. The rearrangement joins TRBV19 to TRBJ2-1; TRBD2 agrees at 11 bases. This CDR3 spans 15 amino acids. The ends lost 5 bases at V and 10 bases at J; junction bases unmatched: 10. Germline values: CDR1 LNHDA, CDR2 SQIVND (reference sequence).